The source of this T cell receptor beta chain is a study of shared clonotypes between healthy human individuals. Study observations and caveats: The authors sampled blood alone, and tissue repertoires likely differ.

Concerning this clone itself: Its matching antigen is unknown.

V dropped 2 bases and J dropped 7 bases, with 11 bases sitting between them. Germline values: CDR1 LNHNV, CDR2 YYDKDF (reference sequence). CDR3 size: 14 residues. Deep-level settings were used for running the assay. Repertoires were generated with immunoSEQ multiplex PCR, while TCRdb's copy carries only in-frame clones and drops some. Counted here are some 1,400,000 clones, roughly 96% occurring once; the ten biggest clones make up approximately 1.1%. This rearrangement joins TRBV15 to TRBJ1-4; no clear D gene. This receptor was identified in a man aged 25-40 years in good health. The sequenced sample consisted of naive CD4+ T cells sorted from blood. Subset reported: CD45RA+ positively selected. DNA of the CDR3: TGTGCCACCAGCAGAACCGGAGCGGTTGAAAAACTGTTTTTT. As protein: CATSRTGAVEKLFF.